This TCR beta chain derives from a study of blood T cell repertoires in COVID-19. Turning to the study itself: The United States, Italy and Spain supplied acute and convalescent COVID-19 samples.

Measured with immunoSEQ multiplex PCR; TCRdb has only the in-frame clones, and not every one. The repertoire holds some 250,000 clones, with around 84% as singletons. The V gene lost 1 base and the J gene lost 2 bases, with 11 bases spanning the gap. The CDR3 length is 15 residues. Germline V gene sequence: CDR1 SGHTA, CDR2 FQGNSA. This chain links TRBV7-2 with TRBJ2-5; no clear D gene. Specimen: PBMCs or T cells enriched from blood (not recorded which). The source is a man between 18 and 29 years old who had recovered from COVID-19. The CDR3: CASSLVGSSQETQYF. The CDR3 coding sequence is TGTGCCAGCAGCTTAGTGGGCTCCTCTCAAGAGACCCAGTACTTC.